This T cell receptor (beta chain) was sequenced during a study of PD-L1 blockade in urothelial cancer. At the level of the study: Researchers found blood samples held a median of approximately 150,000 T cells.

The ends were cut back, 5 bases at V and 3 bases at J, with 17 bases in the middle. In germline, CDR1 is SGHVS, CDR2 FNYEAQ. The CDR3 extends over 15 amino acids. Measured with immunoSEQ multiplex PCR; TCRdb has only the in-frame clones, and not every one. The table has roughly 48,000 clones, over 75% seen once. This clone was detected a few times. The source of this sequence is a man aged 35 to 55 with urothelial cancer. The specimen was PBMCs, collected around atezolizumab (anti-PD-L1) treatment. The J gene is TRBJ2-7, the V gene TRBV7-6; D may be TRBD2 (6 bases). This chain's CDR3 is CASSQIGRDSYEQYF. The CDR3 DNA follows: TGTGCCAGCAGCCAGATAGGGCGGGATAGCTACGAGCAGTACTTC.